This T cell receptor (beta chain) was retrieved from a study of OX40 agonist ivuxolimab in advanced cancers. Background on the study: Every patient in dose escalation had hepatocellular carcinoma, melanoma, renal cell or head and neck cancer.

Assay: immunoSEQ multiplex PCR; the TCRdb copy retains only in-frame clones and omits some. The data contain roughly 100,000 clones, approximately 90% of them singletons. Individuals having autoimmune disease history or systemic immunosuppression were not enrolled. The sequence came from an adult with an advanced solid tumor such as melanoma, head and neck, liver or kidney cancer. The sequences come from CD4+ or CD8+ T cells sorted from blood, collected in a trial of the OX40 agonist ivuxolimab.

The CDR3 is CASSQDSAGTSGANVLTF. The CDR3 DNA is TGTGCCAGCAGCCAAGATAGTGCGGGTACCTCTGGGGCCAACGTCCTGACTTTC. V and J are TRBV4-2 and TRBJ2-6; tentative D call: TRBD2 (5 bases). V gave up 0 bases and J gave up 0 bases, with 12 bases separating them. The germline V gene has CDR1 LGHNA and CDR2 YNFKEQ. The CDR3 length is 18 residues.